The T cell receptor (beta chain) described here comes from a study of a mutant IDH1 vaccine in newly diagnosed glioma (dated by TCRdb to the early 2020s). Describing the broader study: Of the roughly 33 treated patients, about 62% were male and about 40% were female, and the mean age was approximately 41 years. Prior to enrollment, patients had been given standard therapy consisting of radiotherapy alone, temozolomide alone, or radiochemotherapy with temozolomide, with the combination given to most patients. Peripheral blood was drawn at six visits: V03 (baseline), V05, V07, V10, V12 and V13. Longitudinal TCRB deep sequencing was performed for about two dozen treated patients wherever samples were available for exploratory analyses. General findings and caveats noted by the study authors: Selection of PBMC samples for TCRB deep sequencing was based on availability. Immune responses induced by the vaccine were seen in roughly 95% of patients across multiple MHC alleles. The authors stated that sample limitations prevented analyses of patient blood samples from being reproduced. Pseudoprogression appeared unrelated to alterations in the top peripheral T cell clonotypes detected by TCRB sequencing.

About this clone itself: The antigen it recognizes is unknown. Base qualities are not at hand, and no much larger clone is one base apart.

The method was the immunoSEQ multiplex PCR assay. The hsTCRB Kit was used according to the manufacturer's protocol to amplify rearranged TCR beta chain sequences. TCRB libraries were sequenced on an Illumina MiSeq. As for the original processing: The proprietary platform of the kit vendor was used for demultiplexing, trimming and gene mapping. The table comes from immuneACCESS by way of TCRdb, which keeps in-frame sequences with V and J called. Part of the clones is missing from these tables; in studies checked, under half for an unresolved V gene and the rest for unknown reasons. V, J and clone size are taken as reported in that table, and D and trimming were inferred from the DNA itself. Present in this sample are about 69,000 clones, 80% to 90% of which were seen just once. The top ten clonotypes cover approximately 2.6% of the sample. The CDR3 numbers 14 residues from cysteine through phenylalanine. Left in the record is the CDR3 DNA by itself, 42 bases read in frame from the first base. The germline V gene provides CDR1 SQVTM and CDR2 ANQGSEA. V and J are trimmed by 8 bases and 5 bases, and the gene matches miss 11 bases of the junction.

In the paper's terms, the time point label means: baseline, week 1 (first vaccination visit). The treatment or condition label for this specimen denotes: pre-vaccination baseline after standard-of-care therapy. Newly diagnosed WHO grade 3 or 4 IDH1-mutant astrocytomas showing loss of nuclear ATRX were present in the donors. The samples were drawn from NOA16, a multicentre, single-arm, open-label phase I trial in Germany that tested a mutant IDH1 peptide vaccine in humans for the first time. Visit V03 blood draws served as the baseline sample for immunogenicity testing. Genomic DNA for TCRB sequencing was extracted from EDTA blood using the DNeasy Blood and Tissue Kit.

The origin of this receptor is a man in his thirties or forties with glioma. The material was PBMCs, obtained from a glioma patient treated with radiotherapy, temozolomide or both. The chain links TRBV29-1 with TRBJ2-5, with 10 bases in between that match TRBD2. The CDR3 region: CSLNPGLAFETQYF. In nucleotides, the sequence is TGCAGCTTGAACCCGGGACTAGCGTTTGAGACCCAGTACTTC.